A single sample gave rise to the 17 T cell receptor beta chains below, sequenced in a study. MiXCR, applied by TCRdb to the RT-PCR reads, yields one record per CDR3 protein. The sample consists of about 680,000 distinct CDR3 sequences, 13% to 15% of them appearing once. Sequences were obtained from memory CD4+ T cells from blood. These receptors all stem from a female donor in good health, serving as a healthy control.

This clonotype was found a few times. This sequence joins TRBV9 and TRBJ2-5; tentatively, D is TRBD1 (7 bases). Germline lookup yields CDR1 SGDLS and CDR2 YYNGEE. The CDR3 runs 14 residues. V was clipped by 2 bases and J by 7 bases, with 15 bases between them. The CDR3: CASSVRQGGVTQYF. DNA of the CDR3: TGTGCCAGCAGCGTTCGGCAGGGGGGAGTGACCCAGTACTTC.

This clonotype was recorded a few times. The chain couples TRBV29-1 to TRBJ1-3; D is perhaps TRBD1 (5 bases). Trimming stripped 2 bases from V and 2 bases from J, with 13 bases between. Germline CDR1 reads SQVTM; CDR2 reads ANQGSEA. This CDR3 has 15 amino acids. DNA for the CDR3: TGCAGCGTTGAACCATCGGGGGGTACTGGAAACACCATATATTTT. Its protein product is CSVEPSGGTGNTIYF.

There are a few counts of this clonotype. This rearrangement joins TRBV30 to TRBJ1-2; 7 positions match TRBD1. The length of the CDR3 is 15 residues. V lost 2 bases and J lost 5; bases outside the gene matches: 11. The germline V gene encodes CDR1 GTSNPN and CDR2 SVGIG (reference sequence). Written as DNA, the CDR3 is TGTGCCTGGAGTTTCCCCCAGGGGGGATTTTATGGCTACACCTTC. Its protein is CAWSFPQGGFYGYTF.

This clonotype was counted a few times. This CDR3 fails to terminate in the conserved phenylalanine or tryptophan, so it likely reflects a read error. The chain uses TRBV28 and TRBJ2-3; possibly TRBD2 for D (6 bases). Germline V gene data show CDR1 as MDHEN and CDR2 as SYDVKM. V shed 11 bases and J shed 4 bases, with 25 bases lying between them. The CDR3 consists of 16 residues. In DNA, the CDR3 is TGTGCCTGTGGTCAAACTAGCTCAGAGGCGGCAGATACGCAGTATTAT. It is translated as CACGQTSSEAADTQYY.

The V and J genes are TRBV15 and TRBJ1-4, with no clear D. The CDR3 is made up of 17 amino acids. CDR1 and CDR2 from the germline V gene are LNHNV and YYDKDF (reference sequence). The ends were cut back, 1 base at V and 7 bases at J, with 19 bases in the middle. CDR3 in amino acids: CATSRARLGQTFEKLFF. CDR3 nucleotides: TGTGCCACCAGCAGAGCTCGATTGGGTCAGACATTTGAAAAACTGTTTTTT.

There are a few counts of this clonotype. The chain has TRBV11-2 and TRBJ1-2, with a tentative D call TRBD1 (6 bases). Trimming took 4 bases from V and 1 from J, leaving 16 bases between them. The length of the CDR3 is 16 residues. Germline V gives CDR1 SGHAT, CDR2 FQNNGV. The chain's CDR3 is CASSWGGSMDNYGYTF. DNA of the CDR3: TGTGCCAGCAGCTGGGGGGGCTCAATGGATAACTATGGCTACACCTTC.

This rearrangement joins TRBV15 to TRBJ2-3, with 16 positions matching TRBD2. V lost 5 bases and J lost 5; bases outside the gene matches: 10. The CDR3 consists of 18 residues. CDR1 and CDR2 (germline): LNHNV, YYDKDF (reference sequence). The CDR3 DNA is TGTGCCACCAGCGAGGGACTAGCGGGAGGGCCTTGGTTAGATACGCAGTATTTT. Protein product: CATSEGLAGGPWLDTQYF. The entire variable domain, with the rest obtained from reference TRBV15 and TRBJ2-3, is as follows: DAMVIQNPRYQVTQFGKPVTLSCSQTLNHNVMYWYQQKSSQAPKLLFHYYDKDFNNEADTPDNFQSRRPNTSFCFLDIRSPGLGDTAMYLCATSEGLAGGPWLDTQYFGPGTRLTVL.

This clonotype was detected many times. This rearrangement joins TRBV7-2 to TRBJ2-7, with 8 nucleotides matching TRBD1. After removal of 5 bases from V and 3 bases from J, the junction contained 6 bases not matched to a gene. CDR3 length: 14 residues. Germline assignment: CDR1 SGHTA and CDR2 FQGNSA. This CDR3 reads CASSPGTGFYEQYF. CDR3 coding DNA: TGTGCCAGCAGCCCCGGGACAGGATTCTACGAGCAGTACTTC.

The chain employs TRBV5-1 and TRBJ1-2; TRBD1 aligns across 7 bases. The V and J ends lost 5 bases and 7 bases, in that order; junction bases with no gene match: 11. The germline gives CDR1 SGHRS, CDR2 YFSETQ. The CDR3 covers 14 residues. In nucleotides, the CDR3 is TGCGCCAGCAGTTCTTCAACACAGGGGATTGGCTACACCTTC. Its protein is CASSSSTQGIGYTF.

This clonotype was seen at least ten times. V usage is TRBV6-2 or TRBV6-3 and J usage is TRBJ2-4; D might be TRBD1 or TRBD2, each matching 5 bases. The germline CDR1 and CDR2 sequences are MNHEY and SVGEGT. The length of the CDR3 is 12 residues. Deletions cut 6 bases from V and 10 bases from J, with 13 bases between. In DNA, the CDR3 is TGTGCCAGCAGCCCCGGGACGGTAATTCAGTACTTC. Encoded protein: CASSPGTVIQYF.

This chain uses TRBV20-1 with TRBJ1-6; D is perhaps TRBD1 (6 bases). Trimming stripped 6 bases from V and 10 bases from J, with 16 bases between. The germline V gene encodes CDR1 DFQATT and CDR2 SNEGSKA (reference sequence). CDR3 length: 13 amino acids. The CDR3 region is CSATGQIDSPLHF. CDR3 nucleotides: TGCAGTGCGACCGGACAGATTGACTCACCCCTCCACTTT.

The gene calls are TRBV20-1 and TRBJ2-5; 10 nucleotides agree with TRBD2. CDR1 and CDR2 from the germline V gene are DFQATT and SNEGSKA (reference sequence). V was pared by 6 bases and J by 5 bases, with 6 bases of the junction left unmatched. This CDR3 is 13 amino acids long. CDR3 sequence reads: CSAKLAGRETQYF. Written as DNA, the CDR3 is TGCAGTGCAAAACTAGCGGGGAGGGAGACCCAGTACTTC.

At least ten counts were recorded for this clonotype. This chain uses TRBV27 with TRBJ2-4, with a weak D call TRBD1 (5 bases). Looked up from germline, CDR1 is MNHEY and CDR2 is SMNVEV (reference sequence). The CDR3 spans 16 residues. V shed 2 bases and J shed 3 bases, with 14 bases lying between them. The CDR3 loop reads CASSLQAGLGKNIQYF. CDR3 in DNA: TGTGCCAGCAGTTTACAGGCAGGGTTGGGCAAAAACATTCAGTACTTC.

This clonotype was detected many times. The chain couples TRBV20-1 to TRBJ2-1, with 10 bases matching TRBD2. The CDR3 spans 14 residues. V lost 6 bases and J lost 4; bases outside the gene matches: 6. From germline, CDR1 is DFQATT and CDR2 SNEGSKA (reference sequence). The CDR3 sequence: CSAVIAGGYNEQFF. Here the CDR3 DNA reads TGCAGTGCGGTAATAGCGGGAGGATACAATGAGCAGTTCTTC.

This clonotype was seen at least ten times. V gene TRBV10-3 combines with J gene TRBJ2-2, with 7 nucleotides matching TRBD1. V dropped 3 bases and J dropped 5; count of bases not matched to a gene: 6. CDR1 and CDR2 (germline): ENHRY, SYGVKD. The CDR3 loop spans 15 amino acids. CDR3 DNA sequence: TGTGCCATCAGTGAAACGACAGGGCGAACCGGGGAGCTGTTTTTT. It codes for CAISETTGRTGELFF.

In its sample, this clonotype was seen a few times. J is TRBJ1-5 and V is TRBV2; 8 nucleotides align to TRBD1. CDR3 length: 16 amino acids. CDR1 is SNHLY and CDR2 is FYNNEI in the germline V gene. With V trimmed by 3 bases and J by 6 bases, 10 bases remained unmatched. This CDR3 reads CASSDPRGTGGQPQHF. The CDR3 bases are TGTGCCAGCAGTGACCCCCGGGGGACAGGCGGTCAGCCCCAGCATTTT.

This clonotype was detected ten times or more. The chain combines TRBV20-1 with TRBJ2-7; D uncertain. This CDR3 has 14 amino acids. V shed 6 bases and J shed 6 bases, with 21 bases lying between them. In germline, CDR1 is DFQATT, CDR2 SNEGSKA (reference sequence). The CDR3 bases are TGCAGTGCCCGAGCCGGCCGCCCCACCAGCGAGCAGTACTTC. This sequence encodes CSARAGRPTSEQYF.